The next 12 T cell receptor beta chains were all read from a single sample in a study of blood T cell repertoires in COVID-19. Sequenced by immunoSEQ multiplex PCR; TCRdb stores in-frame clones only, minus some. Counted here are roughly 250,000 clones, over 75% occurring once; the ten biggest clones make up 7.5% to 9%. Sample: peripheral blood. Every receptor here comes from a human donor in a cohort sampled during active COVID-19.

This clone is categorized as medium-sized (0.01 to 0.1%). The chain has TRBV28 and TRBJ2-5; D may be TRBD1 (7 bases). Trimming removed 3 bases at V and 5 bases at J, with 25 bases between. The CDR3 length is 18 residues. Germline CDR1 and CDR2: MDHEN and SYDVKM. CDR3 nucleotides: TGTGCCAGCAGTTTGTGGAACCGGGTCGACAGGGCGGGGGAGACCCAGTACTTC. It specifies CASSLWNRVDRAGETQYF.

The J gene is TRBJ2-7, the V gene TRBV6-1; D is ambiguous. Germline CDR1 and CDR2: MNHNS and SASEGT. CDR3 size: 15 residues. V dropped 3 bases and J dropped 4 bases, with 16 bases sitting between them. CDR3 sequence (DNA): TGTGCCAGCAGTGAGATTGTGTTGCGCATTTACGAGCAGTACTTC. Translated: CASSEIVLRIYEQYF.

This chain connects TRBV21-1 to TRBJ2-1; the table's D call, TRBD2, was not checked against the DNA. TRBV21-1 corresponds to a pseudogene. The length of the CDR3 is 12 residues. The CDR3 region is CASKLAGAGEFF. In DNA, the CDR3 is TGTGCCAGCAAGCTAGCGGGAGCCGGTGAGTTCTTC.

This clone was found once. The rearrangement links TRBV29-1 to TRBJ2-3; no definite D call. Deletions cut 1 base from V and 5 bases from J, with 7 bases between. Germline V gives CDR1 SQVTM, CDR2 ANQGSEA. The CDR3 contains 12 residues. The DNA of the CDR3 is TGCAGCGTTGAAGCAGTCAAAGATACGCAGTATTTT. As protein: CSVEAVKDTQYF.

The count of this clone is one. V usage is TRBV6-5 and J usage is TRBJ2-7; D possibly corresponds to TRBD2 (6 bases). The ends were cut back, 6 bases at V and 5 bases at J, with 20 bases in the middle. Per the germline V gene, CDR1 is MNHEY and CDR2 is SVGAGI. CDR3 length equals 15 residues. CDR3 nucleotides: TGTGCCAGCAGGGGGGGAGTTGGGGGTGCCCACGAGCAGTACTTC. Amino acid sequence: CASRGGVGGAHEQYF.

This clone showed up just once. J is TRBJ1-2 and V is TRBV12-3 or TRBV12-4; D not certain. V was trimmed by 7 bases and J by 7 bases, leaving 16 bases between them. This CDR3 spans 13 amino acids. In DNA, the CDR3 is TGTGCCAGCAAAGACCCGAAAGCGTCTGGCTACACCTTC. This gives the protein CASKDPKASGYTF.

The chain recombines TRBV28 with TRBJ2-1; a weak D match, TRBD2 (5 bases). Germline V CDR1 and CDR2: MDHEN, SYDVKM. The V end was cut by 5 bases, the J end by 6 bases, with 14 bases between. The length of the CDR3 is 14 residues. CDR3 DNA sequence: TGTGCCAGCAGTAGAGTCCCACGGGGCAATGAGCAGTTCTTC. Its translation is CASSRVPRGNEQFF.

V and J are TRBV19 and TRBJ2-1, with TRBD2 matching over 13 bases. This CDR3 comprises 15 residues. Germline CDR1 reads LNHDA; CDR2 reads SQIVND (reference sequence). With V trimmed by 5 bases and J by 8 bases, 6 bases remained unmatched. DNA for the CDR3: TGTGCCAGTAGTTTAGGACTAGCGGGAGTCGATGAGCAGTTCTTC. Protein sequence: CASSLGLAGVDEQFF.

The rearrangement joins TRBV9 to TRBJ2-3; 9 bases are shared with TRBD2. CDR3 size: 18 residues. Germline trimming cut 4 bases from V and 6 bases from J; bases unmatched to any gene: 18. Germline CDR1 is SGDLS and CDR2 is YYNGEE. CDR3 residues: CASSPKVAGAVQGDTQYF. The CDR3 nucleotides read TGTGCCAGCAGCCCCAAGGTAGCGGGGGCGGTACAAGGGGATACGCAGTATTTT.

V and J are TRBV29-1 and TRBJ1-3; tentative D call: TRBD1 (6 bases). V shed 5 bases and J shed 4 bases, with 15 bases lying between them. The CDR3 consists of 14 residues. CDR1 and CDR2 (germline): SQVTM, ANQGSEA. CDR3 DNA: TGCAGCGTTCGGACAGCCGGGACAGGAAACACCATATATTTT. Translating gives CSVRTAGTGNTIYF.

The V and J genes are TRBV4-1 and TRBJ2-3, with D maybe TRBD2 (6 bases). The CDR3 is 16 residues long. In germline, CDR1 is MGHRA, CDR2 YSYEKL. V was pared by 3 bases and J by 0 bases, with 13 bases between. Here the CDR3 DNA reads TGCGCCAGCAGCCATGTCGGAGGGTGGAGCACAGATACGCAGTATTTT. This translates into CASSHVGGWSTDTQYF.

V gene TRBV6-7 combines with J gene TRBJ2-2; 10 bases agree with TRBD1. TRBV6-7 is filed as an ORF, its function uncertain. The CDR3 runs 17 residues. With V trimmed by 5 bases and J by 5 bases, 11 bases remained unmatched. The CDR3 spells CASSPRQGAVATGELFF. CDR3 DNA sequence: TGTGCCAGCAGTCCTCGACAGGGGGCAGTTGCGACCGGGGAGCTGTTTTTT.